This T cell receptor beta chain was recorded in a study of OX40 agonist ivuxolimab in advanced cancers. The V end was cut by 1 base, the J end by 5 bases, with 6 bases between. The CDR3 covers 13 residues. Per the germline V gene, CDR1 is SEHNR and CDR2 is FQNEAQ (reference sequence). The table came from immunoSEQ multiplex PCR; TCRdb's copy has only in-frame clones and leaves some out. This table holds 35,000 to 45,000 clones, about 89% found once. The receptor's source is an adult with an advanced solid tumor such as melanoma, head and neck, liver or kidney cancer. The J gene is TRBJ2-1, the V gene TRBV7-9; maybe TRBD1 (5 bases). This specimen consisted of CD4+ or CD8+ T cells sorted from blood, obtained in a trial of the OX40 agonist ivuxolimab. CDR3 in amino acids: CASSLVRDNEQFF. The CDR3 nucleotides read TGTGCCAGCAGCTTAGTCAGGGACAATGAGCAGTTCTTC. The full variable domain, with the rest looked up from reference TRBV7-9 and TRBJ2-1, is DTGVSQNPRHKITKRGQNVTFRCDPISEHNRLYWYRQTLGQGPEFLTYFQNEAQLEKSRLLSDRFSAERPKGSFSTLEIQRTEQGDSAMYLCASSLVRDNEQFFGPGTRLTVL.